This T cell receptor (beta chain) is drawn from a study of Graves' ophthalmopathy and Graves' hyperthyroidism. From RNA, the CDR3 regions of TCR beta chains were amplified and sequenced. Investigators did first-round RT-PCR with HTBI primers, then second-round multiplex PCR. TCRdb reprocessed the multiplex PCR reads with MiXCR, giving one entry per CDR3 protein. The table records some 160,000 distinct CDR3 sequences, around 39% of them present only once. Regarding the study as a whole: Blood contained most expanded thyroid clonotypes exceeding 0.001 frequency.

Ophthalmopathic donors had moderate-to-severe activity, CAS ≥3 and NOSPECS ≥4, with disease that had lasted under 3 months. Pregnant or lactating patients and those with other autoimmune diseases or uncontrolled infections were excluded. Serum thyroxine and TRAb, along with clinical symptoms, thyroid ultrasound and orbital computed tomography, were what diagnosis relied on. Germline values: CDR1 SNHLY, CDR2 FYNNEI. The V and J ends lost 5 bases and 5 bases, in that order; junction bases with no gene match: 14. The CDR3 loop spans 17 amino acids. About this clonotype itself: Its antigen is currently unknown.

This chain uses TRBV2 with TRBJ2-3, with 9 bases matching TRBD1. The sequencing input was peripheral blood. This receptor was taken from a man aged 25 to 40 with Graves' ophthalmopathy. CDR3 DNA: TGTGCCAGCAGTAACCCCGGGACAGGGCTTTTAGGAGATACGCAGTATTTT. Protein sequence: CASSNPGTGLLGDTQYF.